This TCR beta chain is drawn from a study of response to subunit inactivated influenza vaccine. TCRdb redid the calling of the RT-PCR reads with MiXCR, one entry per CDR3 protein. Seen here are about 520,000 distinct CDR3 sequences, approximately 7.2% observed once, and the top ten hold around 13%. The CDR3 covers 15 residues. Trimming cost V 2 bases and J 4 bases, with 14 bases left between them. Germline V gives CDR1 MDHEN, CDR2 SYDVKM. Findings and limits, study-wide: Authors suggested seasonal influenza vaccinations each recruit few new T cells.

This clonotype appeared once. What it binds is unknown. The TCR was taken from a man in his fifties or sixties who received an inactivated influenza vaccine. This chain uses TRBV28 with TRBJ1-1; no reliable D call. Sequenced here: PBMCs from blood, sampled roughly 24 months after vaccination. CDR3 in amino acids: CASSLDGRVGTEAFF. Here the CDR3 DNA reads TGTGCCAGCAGTTTAGACGGGCGGGTTGGCACTGAAGCTTTCTTT.